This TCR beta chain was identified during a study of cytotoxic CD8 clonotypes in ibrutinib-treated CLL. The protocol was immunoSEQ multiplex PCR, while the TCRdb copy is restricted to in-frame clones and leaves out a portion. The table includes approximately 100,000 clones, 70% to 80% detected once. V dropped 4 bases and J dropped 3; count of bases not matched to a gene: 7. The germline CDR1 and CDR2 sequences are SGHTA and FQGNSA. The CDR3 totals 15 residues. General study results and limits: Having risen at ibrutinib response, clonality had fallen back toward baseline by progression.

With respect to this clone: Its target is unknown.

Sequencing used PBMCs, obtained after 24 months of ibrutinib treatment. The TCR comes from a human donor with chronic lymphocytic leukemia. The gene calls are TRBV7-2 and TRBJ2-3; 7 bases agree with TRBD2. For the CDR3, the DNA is TGTGCCAGCAGCTCGGAAAGACTAGCAACAGATACGCAGTATTTT. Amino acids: CASSSERLATDTQYF.